This entry describes one T cell receptor beta chain. Its specificity is not known. Per the study methods: Quality scores were absent from the junction-only immunoSEQ sequences, so filtering differed. The table came from immunoSEQ multiplex PCR; TCRdb's copy has only in-frame clones and leaves some out. V, J and clone size were drawn from that table, and D and trimming were deduced from the DNA. The table records about 1,900,000 clones, about 95% of them present only once. The data originate from a study of shared clonotypes between healthy human individuals. As for the study in general: There were three CD4 naive, three CD4 memory, two CD8 naive and one CD8 memory plates per donor.

It was CD45RO-negative cells, positively selected for CCR7, that made up naive CD8 cells, with terminally differentiated effector memory CD45RA+ cells excluded. General observations from the study: It was the non-shared clonotypes that had lower generation probabilities than clonotypes shared by all four donors.

The CDR3 covers 15 residues. Per germline, CDR1 ENHRY and CDR2 SYGVKD. V was shortened by 10 bases and J by 2 bases, with 19 bases between the two germline ends. Material for sequencing was naive CD8+ T cells sorted from blood. The J gene is TRBJ2-3, the V gene TRBV10-3; D assignment may be TRBD1 or TRBD2 (6 bases each). The clonotype originates from a man in his late teens or twenties in good health. The CDR3 region is CATSWGRDATDTQYF. CDR3 coding DNA: TGTGCCACCTCCTGGGGGCGGGACGCCACAGATACGCAGTATTTT.